This TCR beta chain was recorded in a study of T cell changes during pregnancy in multiple sclerosis. TCRdb's table, derived via immunoSEQ multiplex PCR, lists solely in-frame clones and lacks some. The sample has 90,000 or so clones, 75% to 95% seen once. The CDR3 loop spans 13 amino acids. Looked up from germline, CDR1 is MNHNY and CDR2 is SVGAGI (reference sequence). The V and J ends lost 2 bases and 7 bases respectively, with 8 bases between them. This sample comprised peripheral blood, obtained before pregnancy. This receptor was obtained from a female donor with multiple sclerosis, enrolled in a pregnancy study. This rearrangement joins TRBV6-6 to TRBJ2-2; D is unclear. The DNA for the CDR3 is TGTGCCAGCAGTTACCCACCCAGCGGGGAGCTGTTTTTT. Translating gives CASSYPPSGELFF.